These 20 T cell receptor beta chains originate from one sample sequenced in a study of shared clonotypes between healthy human individuals (dated by TCRdb to 2018 to 2021). For the CD8 naive samples, CD45RO-negative cells were positively selected for CCR7, yielding a CD45RA+CCR7+ population from which TemRA cells were excluded. Library construction relied on the immunoSEQ multiplex PCR assay. The immuneACCESS repertoire file appears here via TCRdb, limited to in-frame rearrangements. These files lack a portion of the clones; in checked studies, under half of the deficit traces to unresolved V genes, and the cause of the others is not known. Recorded for this sample are approximately 720,000 clones; about 90% of them occurred a single time. The top ten hold approximately 22% of the sample. The source material was naive CD8+ T cells sorted from blood. Read against the paper, the sample's cell subset or site label means: CD45RA+CCR7+. The receptors originated from a man aged 30 to 45 in good health.

With regard to this clone: This same CDR3 is encoded by further DNA sequences in the sample. This sequence joins TRBV7-9 and TRBJ2-7; D remains ambiguous. CDR1 and CDR2 (germline): SEHNR, FQNEAQ (reference sequence). V was clipped by 3 bases and J by 0 bases, with 9 bases between them. The CDR3 has 14 residues. Here the CDR3 DNA reads TGTGCCAGCAGCTTGTCAGTGAGCTCCTACGAGCAGTACTTC. Its translation: CASSLSVSSYEQYF.

The rearrangement links TRBV18 to TRBJ2-7; D is unresolved. Germline assignment: CDR1 KGHSH and CDR2 LQKENI. CDR3 length: 13 amino acids. V was shortened by 4 bases and J by 0 bases, with 7 bases between the two germline ends. CDR3 sequence (DNA): TGTGCCAGCTCACTGGTGGGCTCCTACGAGCAGTACTTC. This gives the protein CASSLVGSYEQYF.

V and J are TRBV5-8 and TRBJ2-7; no clear D. The CDR3 is made up of 14 amino acids. V lost 0 bases, J lost 2 bases, and 9 bases lay in between. Germline CDR1 and CDR2: SGHTS and YDEGEE. CDR3 in amino acids: CASSLEYGPYEQYF. The CDR3 coding sequence is TGTGCCAGCAGCTTGGAGTACGGACCCTACGAGCAGTACTTC.

This chain uses TRBV29-1 with TRBJ2-2; D is possibly TRBD1 (5 bases). Looked up from germline, CDR1 is SQVTM and CDR2 is ANQGSEA. The CDR3 consists of 14 residues. The V end was cut by 2 bases, the J end by 6 bases, with 13 bases between. The CDR3 loop reads CSVETQAMAGELFF. Written as DNA, the CDR3 is TGCAGCGTTGAAACACAGGCTATGGCCGGGGAGCTGTTTTTT.

This clone was seen a few times. This chain links TRBV28 with TRBJ1-5; D is ambiguous. The CDR3 totals 15 residues. Looked up from germline, CDR1 is MDHEN and CDR2 is SYDVKM. With 5 bases removed from V and 0 bases from J, the gap between germline ends came to 11 bases. In DNA, the CDR3 is TGTGCCAGCAGTGTACCCTATTATAGCAATCAGCCCCAGCATTTT. It translates to CASSVPYYSNQPQHF.

The chain joins TRBV5-4 to TRBJ1-2; TRBD1 is a possible D gene (5 bases). Germline CDR1 reads SGHNT; CDR2 reads YYREEE (reference sequence). There are 17 residues in the CDR3. The V and J ends lost 2 bases and 1 base respectively, with 18 bases between them. As DNA, the CDR3 is TGTGCCAGCAGCTTTATAGGAGTGGGGCCTGATAACTATGGCTACACCTTC. Its protein is CASSFIGVGPDNYGYTF.

The genes are TRBV7-8 and TRBJ2-1, with 14 positions matching TRBD2. CDR1 and CDR2 from the germline V gene are SGHVS and FQNEAQ. V lost 2 bases and J lost 2; bases outside the gene matches: 5. This CDR3 has 18 residues. CDR3 region: CASSLPGTSGGTYNEQFF. The CDR3 bases are TGTGCCAGCAGCTTACCCGGGACTAGCGGGGGAACCTACAATGAGCAGTTCTTC.

Worth noting for this clone: Other nucleotide sequences in the sample specify the same CDR3. The genes are TRBV29-1 and TRBJ1-5; a weak D match, TRBD1 (6 bases). This CDR3 contains 13 residues. Germline CDR1 and CDR2: SQVTM and ANQGSEA. The V end was cut by 0 bases, the J end by 6 bases, with 9 bases between. CDR3 amino acids: CSVEEGGGQPQHF. DNA of the CDR3: TGCAGCGTTGAAGAGGGGGGCGGTCAGCCCCAGCATTTT.

The V and J genes are TRBV9 and TRBJ2-7, with TRBD1 as a possible D gene (6 bases). The CDR3 consists of 14 residues. From germline, CDR1 is SGDLS and CDR2 YYNGEE. Trimming removed 3 bases from V and 4 bases from J, with 14 bases in between. CDR3 DNA: TGTGCCAGCAGCGCCAATACTAGGGGGTACGAGCAGTACTTC. This sequence encodes CASSANTRGYEQYF.

The genes are TRBV7-3 and TRBJ2-2; possibly TRBD1 for D (6 bases). The CDR3 covers 16 residues. Per germline, CDR1 SGHTA and CDR2 FQGTGA. Trimming left V 5 bases short and J 3 bases short, with 16 bases between. CDR3 loop: CASSPRQVSDTGELFF. Here the CDR3 DNA reads TGTGCCAGCAGCCCCCGACAGGTTTCGGACACCGGGGAGCTGTTTTTT.

The genes are TRBV10-2 and TRBJ1-1; D is unclear. Looked up from germline, CDR1 is WSHSY and CDR2 is SAAADI. The CDR3 runs to 11 residues. Between the trimmed V and J ends, which lost 5 bases and 5 bases, there was a span of 6 bases. The CDR3 sequence: CASSPSTEAFF. CDR3 in DNA: TGCGCCAGCAGTCCCTCGACTGAAGCTTTCTTT.

On this clone: At one end, the junction sequence differs from germline, possibly due to a read error. The gene calls are TRBV2 and TRBJ2-7; no reliable D call. Germline assignment: CDR1 SNHLY and CDR2 FYNNEI. CDR3 length: 10 amino acids. The CDR3 is CASRGRGEHF. CDR3 bases: TGTGCCAGCCGTGGACGAGGAGAGCACTTC.

The chain links TRBV11-3 to TRBJ2-1, with 7 bases lining up with TRBD2. There are 14 residues in the CDR3. Looked up from germline, CDR1 is SGHNT and CDR2 is YENEEA. With V trimmed by 5 bases and J by 9 bases, 10 bases remained unmatched. The CDR3 region is CASSNGLGVPEQFF. The DNA for the CDR3 is TGTGCCAGCAGCAACGGACTAGGAGTCCCTGAGCAGTTCTTC.

This clone was picked up one time. V and J are TRBV30 and TRBJ2-7; 9 bases agree with TRBD2. V was clipped by 2 bases and J by 0 bases; unmatched bases: 8. The germline V gene encodes CDR1 GTSNPN and CDR2 SVGIG (reference sequence). The CDR3 is 16 residues long. Here the CDR3 DNA reads TGTGCCTGGAGTAAGATAGCGGGAGAGGTCTCCTACGAGCAGTACTTC. As protein: CAWSKIAGEVSYEQYF.

V is TRBV7-9 and J is TRBJ1-1; 10 positions agree with TRBD1. V lost 5 bases, J lost 5 bases, and 14 bases stayed unmatched. This CDR3 has 17 residues. Germline V gene sequence: CDR1 SEHNR, CDR2 FQNEAQ (reference sequence). The CDR3 region is CASSPPGADRGLTEAFF. CDR3 DNA: TGTGCCAGCAGCCCCCCGGGCGCTGACAGGGGGCTTACTGAAGCTTTCTTT.

This clone was detected only once. V usage is TRBV7-9 and J usage is TRBJ2-1; maybe TRBD2 (6 bases). Trimming left V 0 bases short and J 3 bases short, with 9 bases between. Germline V gives CDR1 SEHNR, CDR2 FQNEAQ (reference sequence). This CDR3 region has 15 residues. Here the CDR3 DNA reads TGTGCCAGCAGCTTAGCGGGAGGAGTCTACAATGAGCAGTTCTTC. The encoded protein is CASSLAGGVYNEQFF.

The chain uses TRBV7-6 and TRBJ1-5; tentatively, D is TRBD1 (5 bases). This CDR3 comprises 13 residues. Germline assignment: CDR1 SGHVS and CDR2 FNYEAQ. Deletions cut 4 bases from V and 4 bases from J, with 8 bases between. CDR3 sequence reads: CASSSRQNQPQHF. DNA for the CDR3: TGTGCCAGCAGCTCCCGACAGAATCAGCCCCAGCATTTT.

Remarks on this clone: The sample carries other DNA sequences with the same CDR3. J is TRBJ2-1 and V is TRBV30; D uncertain. The CDR3 covers 11 residues. V lost 1 base, J lost 5 bases, and 3 bases lay in between. In germline, CDR1 is GTSNPN, CDR2 SVGIG (reference sequence). The CDR3 nucleotides read TGTGCCTGGAGTGAGGACAATGAGCAGTTCTTC. Translating it yields CAWSEDNEQFF. Together with reference TRBV30 and TRBJ2-1, the CDR3 gives the full variable domain: SQTIHQWPATLVQPVGSPLSLECTVEGTSNPNLYWYRQAAGRGLQLLFYSVGIGQISSEVPQNLSASRPQDRQFILSSKKLLLSDSGFYLCAWSEDNEQFFGPGTRLTVL.

The chain links TRBV5-4 to TRBJ2-7; 8 bases align to TRBD2. Germline CDR1 SGHNT, CDR2 YYREEE (reference sequence). The CDR3 consists of 15 residues. The trim removed 2 bases at V and 5 bases at J, leaving 9 bases unmatched. For the CDR3, the DNA is TGTGCCAGCAGCTTTAACGGGAGGGCCGGCGACGAGCAGTACTTC. This sequence encodes CASSFNGRAGDEQYF. Drawing the rest from reference TRBV5-4 and TRBJ2-7, the complete variable domain is ETGVTQSPTHLIKTRGQQVTLRCSSQSGHNTVSWYQQALGQGPQFIFQYYREEENGRGNFPPRFSGLQFPNYSSELNVNALELDDSALYLCASSFNGRAGDEQYFGPGTRLTVT.

In its sample, this clone was seen a few times. The chain uses TRBV29-1 and TRBJ2-2, with D uncertain. Trimming stripped 3 bases from V and 1 base from J, with 6 bases between. The CDR3 is made up of 13 amino acids. Germline V gives CDR1 SQVTM, CDR2 ANQGSEA. The CDR3 sequence: CSVEAENTGELFF. The CDR3 region has the DNA TGCAGCGTTGAGGCGGAGAACACCGGGGAGCTGTTTTTT.